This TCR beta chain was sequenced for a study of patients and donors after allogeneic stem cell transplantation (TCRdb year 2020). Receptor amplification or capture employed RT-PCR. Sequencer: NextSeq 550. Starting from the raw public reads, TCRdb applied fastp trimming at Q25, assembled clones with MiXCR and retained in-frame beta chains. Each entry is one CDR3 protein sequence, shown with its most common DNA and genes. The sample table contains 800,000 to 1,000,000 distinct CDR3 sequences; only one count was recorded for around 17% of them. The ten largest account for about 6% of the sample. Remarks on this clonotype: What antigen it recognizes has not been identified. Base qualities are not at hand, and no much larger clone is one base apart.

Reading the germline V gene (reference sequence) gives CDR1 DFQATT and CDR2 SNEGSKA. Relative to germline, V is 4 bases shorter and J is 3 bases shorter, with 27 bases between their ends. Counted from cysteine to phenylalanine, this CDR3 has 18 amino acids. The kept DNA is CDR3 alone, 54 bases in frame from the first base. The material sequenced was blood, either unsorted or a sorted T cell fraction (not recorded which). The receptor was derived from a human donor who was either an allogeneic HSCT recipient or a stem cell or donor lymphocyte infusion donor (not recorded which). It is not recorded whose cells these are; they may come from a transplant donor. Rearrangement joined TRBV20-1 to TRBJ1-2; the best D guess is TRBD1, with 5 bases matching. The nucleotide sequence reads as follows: TGCAGTGCTACCATCGCAACTTTTCGGGCAGGAGGGGACTATGGCTACACCTTC. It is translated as CSATIATFRAGGDYGYTF.